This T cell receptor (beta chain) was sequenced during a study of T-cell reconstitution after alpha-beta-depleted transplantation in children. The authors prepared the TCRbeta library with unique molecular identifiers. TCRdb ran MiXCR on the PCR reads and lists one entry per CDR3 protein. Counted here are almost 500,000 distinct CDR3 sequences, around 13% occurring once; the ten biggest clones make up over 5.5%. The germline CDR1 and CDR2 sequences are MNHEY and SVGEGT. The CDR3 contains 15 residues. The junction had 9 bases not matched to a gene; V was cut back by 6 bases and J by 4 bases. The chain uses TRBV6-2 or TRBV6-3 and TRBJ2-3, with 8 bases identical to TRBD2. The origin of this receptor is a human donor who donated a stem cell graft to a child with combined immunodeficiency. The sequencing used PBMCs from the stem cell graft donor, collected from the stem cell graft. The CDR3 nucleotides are TGTGCCAGCAGCCCCACGGGGGGGCCCCCAGATACGCAGTATTTT. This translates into CASSPTGGPPDTQYF.